The T cell receptor beta chain described here comes from a study of blood T cell repertoires in COVID-19. Study overall: Sources were T cells, B-cell-depleted T cells, or PBMCs; the material itself was cDNA or gDNA.

V dropped 5 bases and J dropped 10; count of bases not matched to a gene: 7. The CDR3 contains 13 residues. Germline V gene data show CDR1 as SGHVS and CDR2 as FQNEAQ. Profiling relied on immunoSEQ multiplex PCR, and the TCRdb table lists in-frame clones only, not all of them. The sample lists 150,000 to 200,000 clones, around 79% occurring once. Enrolled during active infection, Seattle patients were then followed longitudinally. This chain uses TRBV7-8 with TRBJ1-1, with 10 bases fitting TRBD1. This sequence originates from a woman aged 40-49 years with COVID-19, enrolled during active disease. Input material: peripheral blood. The CDR3 DNA sequence: TGTGCCAGCAGCACCGGGACAGGGGCGTTAGCTTTCTTT. Translating it yields CASSTGTGALAFF.